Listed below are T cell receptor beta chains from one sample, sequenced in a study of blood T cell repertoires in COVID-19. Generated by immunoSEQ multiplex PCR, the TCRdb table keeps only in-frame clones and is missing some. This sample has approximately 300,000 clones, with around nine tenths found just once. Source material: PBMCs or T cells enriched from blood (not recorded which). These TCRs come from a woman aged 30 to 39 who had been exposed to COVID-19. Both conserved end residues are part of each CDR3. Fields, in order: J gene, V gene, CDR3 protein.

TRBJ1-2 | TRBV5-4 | CASSPPGQGNYGYTF
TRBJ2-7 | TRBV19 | CASSLRQGPHEQYF
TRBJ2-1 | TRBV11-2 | CASSSRGGPSGEQFF
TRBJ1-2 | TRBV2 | CASWTGTGNYGYTF
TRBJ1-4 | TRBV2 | CASRETFATNEKLFF
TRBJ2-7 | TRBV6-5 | CASRGQGVSYEQYF
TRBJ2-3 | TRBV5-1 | CASSQTGVSTDTQYF
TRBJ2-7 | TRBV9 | CASSGTASTYEQYF
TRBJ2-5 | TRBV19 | CASSIARGETQYF
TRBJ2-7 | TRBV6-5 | CASAKAGGDSYEQYF
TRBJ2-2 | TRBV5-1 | CASSAGGQGNTGELFF
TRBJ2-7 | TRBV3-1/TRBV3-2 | CASSRRGRYEQYF
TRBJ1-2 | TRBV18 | CASSPRDRGKGYTF
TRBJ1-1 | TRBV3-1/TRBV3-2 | CASSFGTGANTEAFF
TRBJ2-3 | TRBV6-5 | CASSYDRLTDTQYF
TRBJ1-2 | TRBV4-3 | CASSQDRGELNYGYTF
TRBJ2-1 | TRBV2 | CASSALGNEQFF
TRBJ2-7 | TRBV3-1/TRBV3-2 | CASSQGRGYEQYF
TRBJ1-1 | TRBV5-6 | CASSFLDRVNTEAFF
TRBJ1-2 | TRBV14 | CASSQVRTGLGTF
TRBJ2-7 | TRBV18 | CASSPQGNEQYF
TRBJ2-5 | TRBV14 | CASSQNRRGPKETQYF
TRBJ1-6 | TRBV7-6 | CASSTRDSNSPLHF
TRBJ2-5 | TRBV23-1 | CASSHPGQGEMTQYF
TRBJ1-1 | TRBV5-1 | CASSFDTPMNTEAFF
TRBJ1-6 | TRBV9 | CASSVEGGRSPLHF
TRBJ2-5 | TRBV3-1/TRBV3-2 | CASSLLAGGGAQYF
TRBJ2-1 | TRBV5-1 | CASGLAGVNEQFF
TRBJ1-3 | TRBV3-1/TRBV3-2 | CASSQAGRLNGNTIYF
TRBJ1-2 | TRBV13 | CASSLGGATNYGYTF